Sequencing of this T cell receptor beta chain was carried out in a study of cytomegalovirus exposure and HLA in healthy donors. CDR3 length: 15 residues. V was shortened by 1 base and J by 1 base, with 8 bases between the two germline ends. Germline-derived CDR1 and CDR2 are LGHNA and YSLEER. Sequencing was performed with immunoSEQ multiplex PCR; in TCRdb, only in-frame clones are kept and a portion is missing. The sample includes approximately 270,000 clones, about 90% of them seen just once. Comment on this clone: This CDR3 is also generated by other DNA sequences in the sample.

Sequencing input: PBMCs. The clonotype comes from a man between 18 and 29 years old in good health and CMV-seropositive. This chain uses TRBV4-3 with TRBJ1-5; D not resolved. The CDR3: CASSQGGNSNQPQHF. DNA of the CDR3: TGCGCCAGCAGCCAAGGAGGGAACAGCAATCAGCCCCAGCATTTT.